This entry describes one T cell receptor (beta chain). This sample stems from a study of beta chain features in type 1 diabetes. The whole isolated RNA underwent reverse transcription, so sequencing captured expressed TCRB transcripts. The repertoire was sequenced with immunoSEQ multiplex PCR; TCRdb's copy has only in-frame clones and lacks some. The sample records 140,000 or so clones, 7% to 10% being singletons. The V gene's germline CDR1 is SNHLY and CDR2 FYNNEI. The CDR3 sequence is 13 residues long. With V trimmed by 10 bases and J by 6 bases, 11 bases remained unmatched. This clonotype was obtained from a man aged 18 to 30 in good health. The chain employs TRBV2 and TRBJ2-7, with TRBD1 identical over 8 bases. Sequenced: central memory CD4+ T cells from blood. This CDR3 reads CATADREIGEQYF. The CDR3 DNA sequence: TGTGCCACCGCGGACAGGGAAATTGGCGAGCAGTACTTC.